Listed below are T cell receptor beta chains from one sample, sequenced in a study of blood T cell repertoires in COVID-19. The method was immunoSEQ multiplex PCR; TCRdb's version includes in-frame clones alone and lacks a portion of them. The sample carries 110,000 or so clones, around nine tenths recorded once. Input material: peripheral blood. Receptors were obtained from a woman aged 70-85 years who had recovered from COVID-19. Both conserved end residues are trimmed from each CDR3.

CDR3: TSSQDSTNLQGAAF
J: TRBJ1-1
V: TRBV1
length: 14

CDR3: ASSDGDRGNQPQH
J: TRBJ1-5
V: TRBV4-1
length: 13

CDR3: ASTPQREETQY
J: TRBJ2-5
V: TRBV6-6
length: 11

CDR3: ASSFRLQGTGELF
J: TRBJ2-2
V: TRBV7-9
length: 13

CDR3: ASSYGPARELF
J: TRBJ2-2
V: TRBV6-5
length: 11

CDR3: ASSYQVDTEAF
J: TRBJ1-1
V: TRBV6-6
length: 11

CDR3: ASSPCLF
J: TRBJ1-4
V: TRBV21-1
length: 7

CDR3: ARGKLAGTYNEQF
J: TRBJ2-1
V: TRBV2
length: 13

CDR3: ASSLALGSGYT
J: TRBJ1-2
V: TRBV28
length: 11

CDR3: ASSKYRGDYGYT
J: TRBJ1-2
V: TRBV19
length: 12

CDR3: ASSEVGGEQY
J: TRBJ2-7
V: TRBV6-1
length: 10

CDR3: ASSVQGNYEQY
J: TRBJ2-7
V: TRBV19
length: 11

CDR3: ASSFLGRGTDTQY
J: TRBJ2-3
V: TRBV7-9
length: 13

CDR3: ASSQDLQGREQY
J: TRBJ2-7
V: TRBV4-2
length: 12

CDR3: ASSPPDNSYEQY
J: TRBJ2-7
V: TRBV18
length: 12

CDR3: ASSLDRGPYWPTEAF
J: TRBJ1-1
V: TRBV5-4
length: 15

CDR3: ASRGTGYNEQF
J: TRBJ2-1
V: TRBV6-4
length: 11

CDR3: SAAGVDTQY
J: TRBJ2-3
V: TRBV20-1
length: 9

CDR3: ASGGRYSNQPQH
J: TRBJ1-5
V: TRBV19
length: 12

CDR3: ASTLSSGVQETQY
J: TRBJ2-5
V: TRBV4-2
length: 13

CDR3: ATYRGPGSPLH
J: TRBJ1-6
V: TRBV2
length: 11

CDR3: ASSLGRNNEQF
J: TRBJ2-1
V: TRBV11-2
length: 11

CDR3: ASSQQGTDTQY
J: TRBJ2-3
V: TRBV25-1
length: 11

CDR3: ASSLSGRVYEQY
J: TRBJ2-7
V: TRBV28
length: 12

CDR3: ASRVEGSQPQH
J: TRBJ1-5
V: TRBV2
length: 11

CDR3: ASSLISADTQY
J: TRBJ2-3
V: TRBV7-2
length: 11

CDR3: ASSLTGPRETQY
J: TRBJ2-5
V: TRBV6-5
length: 12